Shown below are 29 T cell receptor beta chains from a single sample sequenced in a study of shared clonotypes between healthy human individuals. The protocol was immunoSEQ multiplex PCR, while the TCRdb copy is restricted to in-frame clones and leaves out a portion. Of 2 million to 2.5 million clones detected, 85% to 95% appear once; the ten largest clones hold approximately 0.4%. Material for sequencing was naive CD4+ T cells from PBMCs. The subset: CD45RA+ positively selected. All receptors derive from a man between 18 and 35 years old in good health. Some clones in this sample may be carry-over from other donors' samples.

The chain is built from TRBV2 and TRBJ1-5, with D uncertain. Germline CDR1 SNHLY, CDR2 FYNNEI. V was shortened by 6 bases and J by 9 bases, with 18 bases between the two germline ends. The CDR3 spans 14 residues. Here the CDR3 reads CASSGGPAGRPQHF. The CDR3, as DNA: TGTGCCAGCAGCGGTGGCCCGGCAGGAAGGCCCCAGCATTTT.

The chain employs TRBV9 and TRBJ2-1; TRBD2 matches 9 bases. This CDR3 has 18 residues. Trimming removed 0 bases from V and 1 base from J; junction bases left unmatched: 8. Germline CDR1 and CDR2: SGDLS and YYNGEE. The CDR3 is CASSVGRTSGLSYNEQFF. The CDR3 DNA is TGTGCCAGCAGCGTAGGTAGAACTAGCGGGCTATCCTACAATGAGCAGTTCTTC.

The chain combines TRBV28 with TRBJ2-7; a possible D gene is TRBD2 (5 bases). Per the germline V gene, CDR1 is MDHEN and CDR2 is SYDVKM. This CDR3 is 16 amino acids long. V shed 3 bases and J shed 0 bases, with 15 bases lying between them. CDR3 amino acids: CASSFPWTDFSYEQYF. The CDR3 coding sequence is TGTGCCAGCAGTTTCCCATGGACTGATTTCTCCTACGAGCAGTACTTC.

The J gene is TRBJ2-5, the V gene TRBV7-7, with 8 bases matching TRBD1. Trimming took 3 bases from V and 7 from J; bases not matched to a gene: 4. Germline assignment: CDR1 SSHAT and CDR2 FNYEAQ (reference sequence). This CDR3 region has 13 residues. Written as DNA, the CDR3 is TGTGCCAGCAGCTTGGGACAGGAAGGGACCCAGTACTTC. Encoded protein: CASSLGQEGTQYF.

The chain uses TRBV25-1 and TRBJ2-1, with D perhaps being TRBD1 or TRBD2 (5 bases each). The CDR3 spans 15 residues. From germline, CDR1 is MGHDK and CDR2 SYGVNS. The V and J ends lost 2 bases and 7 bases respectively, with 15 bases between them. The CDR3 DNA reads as TGTGCCAGCAGTGAAACCTCGGGGCCATTTAATGAGCAGTTCTTC. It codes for CASSETSGPFNEQFF.

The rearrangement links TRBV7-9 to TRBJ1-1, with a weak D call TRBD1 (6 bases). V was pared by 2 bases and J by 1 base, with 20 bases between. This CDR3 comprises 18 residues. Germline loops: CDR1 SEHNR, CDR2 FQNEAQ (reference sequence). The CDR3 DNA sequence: TGTGCCAGCAGCTTAATGGTTCGCAGGGGACTGAAGAACACTGAAGCTTTCTTT. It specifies CASSLMVRRGLKNTEAFF. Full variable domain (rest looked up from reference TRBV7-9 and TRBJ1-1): DTGVSQNPRHKITKRGQNVTFRCDPISEHNRLYWYRQTLGQGPEFLTYFQNEAQLEKSRLLSDRFSAERPKGSFSTLEIQRTEQGDSAMYLCASSLMVRRGLKNTEAFFGQGTRLTVV.

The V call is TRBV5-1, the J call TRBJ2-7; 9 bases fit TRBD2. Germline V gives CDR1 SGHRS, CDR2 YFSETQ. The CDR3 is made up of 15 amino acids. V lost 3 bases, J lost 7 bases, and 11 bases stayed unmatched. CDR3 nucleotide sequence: TGCGCCAGCAGCTATAAGCTAGCGGGAAATGATGAGCAGTACTTC. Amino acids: CASSYKLAGNDEQYF.

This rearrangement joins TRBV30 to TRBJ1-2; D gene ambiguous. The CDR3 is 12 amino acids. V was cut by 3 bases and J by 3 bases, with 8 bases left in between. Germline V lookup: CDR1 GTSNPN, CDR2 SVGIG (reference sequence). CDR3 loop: CAWSEGDYGYTF. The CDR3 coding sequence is TGTGCCTGGAGCGAGGGAGACTATGGCTACACCTTC.

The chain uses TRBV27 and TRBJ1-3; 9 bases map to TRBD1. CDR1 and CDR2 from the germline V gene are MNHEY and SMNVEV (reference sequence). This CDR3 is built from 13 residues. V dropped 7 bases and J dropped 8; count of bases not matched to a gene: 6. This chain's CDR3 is CASNQTGGDTIYF. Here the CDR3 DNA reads TGTGCCAGCAACCAGACAGGGGGTGACACCATATATTTT.

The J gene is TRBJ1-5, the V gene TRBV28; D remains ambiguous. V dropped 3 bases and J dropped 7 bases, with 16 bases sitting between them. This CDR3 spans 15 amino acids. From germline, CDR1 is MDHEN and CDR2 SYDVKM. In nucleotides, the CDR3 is TGTGCCAGCAGTTTGACCCATGGGTTTTCCCAGCCCCAGCATTTT. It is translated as CASSLTHGFSQPQHF.

CDR3 DNA sequence: TGTGCCAGCGGACTTGTGCCCTACGAGCAGTACTTC. This translates into CASGLVPYEQYF. The chain is built from TRBV2 and TRBJ2-7; the D gene is possibly TRBD2 (5 bases). This CDR3 is 12 amino acids long. Germline V gene data show CDR1 as SNHLY and CDR2 as FYNNEI. V lost 8 bases to trimming and J lost 2 bases, with 10 bases between them. The whole variable domain, filled in from reference TRBV2 and TRBJ2-7, reads EPEVTQTPSHQVTQMGQEVILRCVPISNHLYFYWYRQILGQKVEFLVSFYNNEISEKSEIFDDQFSVERPDGSNFTLKIRSTKLEDSAMYFCASGLVPYEQYFGPGTRLTVT.

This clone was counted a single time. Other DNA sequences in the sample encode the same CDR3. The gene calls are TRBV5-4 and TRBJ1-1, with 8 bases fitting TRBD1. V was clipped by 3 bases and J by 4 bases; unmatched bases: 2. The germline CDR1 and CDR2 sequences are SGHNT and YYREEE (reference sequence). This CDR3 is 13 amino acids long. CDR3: CASSSTGGTEAFF. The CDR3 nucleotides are TGTGCCAGCAGCTCCACAGGGGGCACTGAAGCTTTCTTT.

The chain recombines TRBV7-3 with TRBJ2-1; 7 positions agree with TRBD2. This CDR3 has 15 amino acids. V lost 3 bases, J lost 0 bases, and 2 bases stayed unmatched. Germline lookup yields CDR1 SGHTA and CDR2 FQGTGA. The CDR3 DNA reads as TGTGCCAGCAGCTTGGAGCGGGACTCCTACAATGAGCAGTTCTTC. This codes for CASSLERDSYNEQFF.

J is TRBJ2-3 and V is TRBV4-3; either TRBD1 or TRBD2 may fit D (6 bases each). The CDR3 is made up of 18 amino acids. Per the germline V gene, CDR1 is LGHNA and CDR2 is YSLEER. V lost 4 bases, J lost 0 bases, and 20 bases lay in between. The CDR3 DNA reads TGCGCCAGCAGCCGAGTAATCAGCGAGGGGGGAAGCACAGATACGCAGTATTTT. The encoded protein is CASSRVISEGGSTDTQYF.

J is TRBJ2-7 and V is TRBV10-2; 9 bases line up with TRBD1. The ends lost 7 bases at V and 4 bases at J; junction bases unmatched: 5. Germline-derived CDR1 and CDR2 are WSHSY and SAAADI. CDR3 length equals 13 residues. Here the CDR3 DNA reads TGCGCCAGCACTAGGGACAGGGAATACGAGCAGTACTTC. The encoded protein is CASTRDREYEQYF.

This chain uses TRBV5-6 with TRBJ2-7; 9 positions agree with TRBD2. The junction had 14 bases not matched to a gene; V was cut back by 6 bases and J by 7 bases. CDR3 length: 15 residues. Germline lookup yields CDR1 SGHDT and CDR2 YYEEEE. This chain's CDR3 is CASNRGREGLGEQYF. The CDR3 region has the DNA TGTGCCAGCAACCGGGGGCGGGAGGGCCTAGGTGAGCAGTACTTC.

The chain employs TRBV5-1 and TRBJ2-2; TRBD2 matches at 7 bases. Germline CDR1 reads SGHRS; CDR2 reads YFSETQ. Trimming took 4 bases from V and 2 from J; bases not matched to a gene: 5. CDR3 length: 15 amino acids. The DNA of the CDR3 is TGCGCCAGCAGCGGTAGCGGGTTAAACACCGGGGAGCTGTTTTTT. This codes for CASSGSGLNTGELFF.

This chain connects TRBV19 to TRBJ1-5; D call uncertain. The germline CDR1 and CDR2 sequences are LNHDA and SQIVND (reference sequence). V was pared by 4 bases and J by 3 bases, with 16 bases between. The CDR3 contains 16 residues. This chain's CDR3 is CASSNHVGVNNQPQHF. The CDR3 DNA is TGTGCCAGTAGTAACCATGTCGGGGTTAACAATCAGCCCCAGCATTTT.

CDR3 DNA: TGTGCCAGTGGGACAGCCTCAGGAGAAAAACTGTTTTTT. Its protein product is CASGTASGEKLFF. V gene TRBV19 combines with J gene TRBJ1-4, with TRBD1 matching over 7 bases. Trimming removed 8 bases from V and 8 bases from J; junction bases left unmatched: 8. This CDR3 has 13 amino acids. In germline, CDR1 is LNHDA, CDR2 SQIVND (reference sequence). Full variable domain (remainder filled in from reference TRBV19 and TRBJ1-4): DGGITQSPKYLFRKEGQNVTLSCEQNLNHDAMYWYRQDPGQGLRLIYYSQIVNDFQKGDIAEGYSVSREKKESFPLTVTSAQKNPTAFYLCASGTASGEKLFFGSGTQLSVL.

The CDR3 nucleotides read TGTGCCACCAGCGGACCCGGTTTTTTGGGGAAGGACACTGAAGCTTTCTTT. This codes for CATSGPGFLGKDTEAFF. V gene TRBV15 combines with J gene TRBJ1-1; no definite D call. CDR1 LNHNV and CDR2 YYDKDF come from the germline V gene (reference sequence). V lost 5 bases to trimming and J lost 3 bases, with 22 bases between them. This CDR3 spans 17 amino acids. The full variable domain, completed using reference TRBV15 and TRBJ1-1, is DAMVIQNPRYQVTQFGKPVTLSCSQTLNHNVMYWYQQKSSQAPKLLFHYYDKDFNNEADTPDNFQSRRPNTSFCFLDIRSPGLGDTAMYLCATSGPGFLGKDTEAFFGQGTRLTVV.

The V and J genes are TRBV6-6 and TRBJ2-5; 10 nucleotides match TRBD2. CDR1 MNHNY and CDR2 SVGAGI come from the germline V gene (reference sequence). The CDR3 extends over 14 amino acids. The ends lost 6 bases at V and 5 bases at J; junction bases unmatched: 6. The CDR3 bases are TGTGCCAGCAGCGGTCTAGCGGGAGTTGAGACCCAGTACTTC. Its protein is CASSGLAGVETQYF.

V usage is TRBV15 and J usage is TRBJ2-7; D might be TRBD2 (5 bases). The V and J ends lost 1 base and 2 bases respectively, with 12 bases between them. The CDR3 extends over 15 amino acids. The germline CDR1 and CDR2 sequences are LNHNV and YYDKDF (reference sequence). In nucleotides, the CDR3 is TGTGCCACCAGCAGAGTCCGGGAACGCCCCTACGAGCAGTACTTC. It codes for CATSRVRERPYEQYF.

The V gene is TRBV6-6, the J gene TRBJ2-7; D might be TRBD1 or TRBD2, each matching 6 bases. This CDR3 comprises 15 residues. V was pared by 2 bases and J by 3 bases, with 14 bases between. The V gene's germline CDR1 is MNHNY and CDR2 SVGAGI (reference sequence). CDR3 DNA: TGTGCCAGCAGTTACAAAGGGGGGTCCGTCTACGAGCAGTACTTC. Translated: CASSYKGGSVYEQYF.

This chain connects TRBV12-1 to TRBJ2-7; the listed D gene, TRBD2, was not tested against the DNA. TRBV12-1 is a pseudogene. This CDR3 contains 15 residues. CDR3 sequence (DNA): TGTGCCAGCAGCTTTGATGGCGGGAGGGGCTACGAGCAGTACTTC. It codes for CASSFDGGRGYEQYF.

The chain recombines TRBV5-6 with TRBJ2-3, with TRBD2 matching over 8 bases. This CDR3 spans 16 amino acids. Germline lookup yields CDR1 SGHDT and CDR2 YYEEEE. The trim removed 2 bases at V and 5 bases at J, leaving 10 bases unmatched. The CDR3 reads CASSFVAASGGDTQYF. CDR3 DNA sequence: TGTGCCAGCAGCTTTGTGGCAGCCAGCGGGGGAGATACGCAGTATTTT.

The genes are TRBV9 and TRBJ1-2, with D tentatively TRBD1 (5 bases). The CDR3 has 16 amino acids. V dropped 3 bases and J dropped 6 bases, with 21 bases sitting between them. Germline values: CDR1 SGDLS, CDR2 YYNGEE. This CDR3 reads CASSGGWGRTHHGYTF. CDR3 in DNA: TGTGCCAGCAGCGGGGGATGGGGACGGACCCACCATGGCTACACCTTC.

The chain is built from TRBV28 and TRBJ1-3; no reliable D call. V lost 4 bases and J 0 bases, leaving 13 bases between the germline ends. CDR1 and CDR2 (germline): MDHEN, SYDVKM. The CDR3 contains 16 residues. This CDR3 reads CASSSPGPYSGNTIYF. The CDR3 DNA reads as TGTGCCAGCAGTTCCCCCGGTCCTTACTCTGGAAACACCATATATTTT.

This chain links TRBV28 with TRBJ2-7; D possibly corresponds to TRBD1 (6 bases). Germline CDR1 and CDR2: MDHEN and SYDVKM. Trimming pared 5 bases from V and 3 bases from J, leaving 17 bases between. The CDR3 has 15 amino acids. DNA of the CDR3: TGTGCCAGCAGTGTGACAGGCCTAGGGGGCTACGAGCAGTACTTC. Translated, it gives CASSVTGLGGYEQYF.

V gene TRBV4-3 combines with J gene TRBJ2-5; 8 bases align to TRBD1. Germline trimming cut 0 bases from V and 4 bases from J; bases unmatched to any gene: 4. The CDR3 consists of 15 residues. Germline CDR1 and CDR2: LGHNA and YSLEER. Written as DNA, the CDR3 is TGCGCCAGCAGCCAAGAGGGCAGGGGGCTAGAGACCCAGTACTTC. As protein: CASSQEGRGLETQYF.